The 15 T cell receptor beta chains presented below share a single source sample, sequenced in a study of T-cell memory formation after mild COVID-19. TCRdb processed the 5' RACE reads anew with MiXCR; each CDR3 protein has one entry. This table has over 250,000 distinct CDR3 sequences, roughly 15% appearing once. The sample consisted of PBMCs or a T cell subset sorted from them (not recorded which). These receptors came from a young man who had mild COVID-19 (a few samples of this study predate the infection). Cell type and time point are not known.

This clonotype turned up a few times. The rearrangement links TRBV7-9 to TRBJ2-7; 11 nucleotides agree with TRBD2. Germline CDR1 reads SEHNR; CDR2 reads FQNEAQ (reference sequence). There are 15 residues in the CDR3. The junction had 3 bases not matched to a gene; V was cut back by 4 bases and J by 1 base. This CDR3 reads CASSSTSGGSYEQYF. The CDR3 DNA reads as TGTGCCAGCAGCTCTACTAGCGGGGGATCCTACGAGCAGTACTTC.

V usage is TRBV5-1 and J usage is TRBJ1-6; possibly TRBD1 for D (6 bases). CDR3 length: 14 residues. Germline-derived CDR1 and CDR2 are SGHRS and YFSETQ. V lost 7 bases, J lost 8 bases, and 16 bases lay in between. CDR3 residues: CASSTGSTDSPLHF. The CDR3 nucleotides read TGCGCCAGCTCGACAGGATCTACGGATTCACCCCTCCACTTT.

The rearrangement uses TRBV7-9 and TRBJ1-1; D remains ambiguous. The V and J ends lost 4 bases and 7 bases respectively, with 13 bases between them. CDR3 length: 13 residues. CDR1 SEHNR and CDR2 FQNEAQ come from the germline V gene (reference sequence). In DNA form, the CDR3 reads TGTGCCAGCAGCTCTATCCTCAGTAATGAAGCTTTCTTT. It codes for CASSSILSNEAFF. Combining the CDR3 with reference TRBV7-9 and TRBJ1-1 gives the whole variable domain DTGVSQNPRHKITKRGQNVTFRCDPISEHNRLYWYRQTLGQGPEFLTYFQNEAQLEKSRLLSDRFSAERPKGSFSTLEIQRTEQGDSAMYLCASSSILSNEAFFGQGTRLTVV.

This clonotype was seen more than once but under ten times. CDR3 bases: TGTGCCAGCAGCTCCACAGGGTGGGATACGCAGTATTTT. It yields the protein CASSSTGWDTQYF. J is TRBJ2-3 and V is TRBV7-2; D might be TRBD1 (6 bases). The V end was cut by 4 bases, the J end by 6 bases, with 11 bases between. The CDR3 is made up of 13 amino acids. CDR1 is SGHTA, CDR2 FQGNSA, per germline.

The sample holds a few counts of this clonotype. The chain recombines TRBV20-1 with TRBJ2-5; TRBD1 might be the D (7 bases). Trimming removed 8 bases from V and 5 bases from J, with 21 bases in between. From germline, CDR1 is DFQATT and CDR2 SNEGSKA (reference sequence). The CDR3 sequence is 14 residues long. CDR3 DNA: TGCAGTCAAACGGGGGACGGGACAGCGGAGACCCAGTACTTC. Amino acid sequence: CSQTGDGTAETQYF.

Only a few counts were recorded for this clonotype. The genes are TRBV7-2 and TRBJ2-5, with D maybe TRBD1 (6 bases). Trimming removed 6 bases from V and 4 bases from J, with 12 bases in between. In germline, CDR1 is SGHTA, CDR2 FQGNSA. The CDR3 consists of 13 residues. The CDR3 protein is CASRGTFRETQYF. The CDR3 DNA reads as TGTGCCAGCAGAGGGACATTCCGAGAGACCCAGTACTTC.

This clonotype was observed a few times. CDR3 nucleotides: TGTGCCAGCAGTCGGTTTTGGGACAGGGGCCACTATGGCTACACCTTC. It specifies CASSRFWDRGHYGYTF. V usage is TRBV12-3 or TRBV12-4 and J usage is TRBJ1-2; 10 bases line up with TRBD1. The J segment lost 3 bases and the V segment lost 5 bases, leaving 9 bases of the junction unmatched. CDR3 length equals 16 residues.

The chain combines TRBV19 with TRBJ2-2; D may correspond to TRBD1 or TRBD2 (5 bases each). The CDR3 runs 14 residues. Germline values: CDR1 LNHDA, CDR2 SQIVND (reference sequence). The V and J ends lost 1 base and 4 bases respectively, with 7 bases between them. As DNA, the CDR3 is TGTGCCAGTAGTATAGCGGGGACCACCGGGGAGCTGTTTTTT. The encoded protein is CASSIAGTTGELFF.

The rearrangement joins TRBV20-1 to TRBJ1-5; the match to TRBD1 covers 7 bases. Unmatched junction bases numbered 10, after V lost 7 bases and J lost 4 bases. Germline CDR1 reads DFQATT; CDR2 reads SNEGSKA (reference sequence). This CDR3 is 14 amino acids long. Here the CDR3 DNA reads TGCAGTGGGTTATCCGGGACAGCGAATCAGCCCCAGCATTTT. Residues: CSGLSGTANQPQHF.

The V call is TRBV11-2, the J call TRBJ2-7, with a tentative D call TRBD1 (6 bases). Germline V gene data show CDR1 as SGHAT and CDR2 as FQNNGV. V was trimmed by 5 bases and J by 3 bases, leaving 11 bases between them. The CDR3 runs 13 residues. The DNA of the CDR3 is TGTGCCAGCAGCCGCGGACAGCACTACGAGCAGTACGTC. Encoded protein: CASSRGQHYEQYV.

In this sample, this clonotype turned up a few times. The chain has TRBV12-3 or TRBV12-4 and TRBJ2-5; D unclear. The ends were cut back, 5 bases at V and 4 bases at J, with 14 bases in the middle. The CDR3 extends over 14 amino acids. CDR3 sequence: CASSASSLGETQYF. CDR3 DNA: TGTGCCAGCAGTGCTTCCAGTTTGGGAGAGACCCAGTACTTC.

This clonotype was counted a few times. The chain couples TRBV2 to TRBJ2-3, with 10 bases that match TRBD2. CDR3 length: 13 residues. V gave up 8 bases and J gave up 6 bases; unmatched junction bases: 5. CDR1 and CDR2 (germline): SNHLY, FYNNEI. The CDR3: CASFSTSGDTQYF. The CDR3 bases are TGTGCCAGCTTTTCGACTAGCGGGGATACGCAGTATTTT. Full variable domain (remainder filled in from reference TRBV2 and TRBJ2-3): EPEVTQTPSHQVTQMGQEVILRCVPISNHLYFYWYRQILGQKVEFLVSFYNNEISEKSEIFDDQFSVERPDGSNFTLKIRSTKLEDSAMYFCASFSTSGDTQYFGPGTRLTVL.

This clonotype was seen only a few times. CDR3 loop: CASSEYPILRNTGELFF. In nucleotides, the CDR3 is TGTGCCAGCAGTGAATATCCGATCCTCAGGAACACCGGGGAGCTGTTTTTT. The V call is TRBV25-1, the J call TRBJ2-2; D remains unclear. The CDR3 is 17 amino acids. V gave up 0 bases and J gave up 1 base, with 12 bases separating them. Germline CDR1 MGHDK, CDR2 SYGVNS.

This clonotype has just a few counts. V is TRBV7-2 and J is TRBJ2-7, with 8 bases aligning to TRBD1. Germline CDR1 is SGHTA and CDR2 is FQGNSA. Trimming took 1 base from V and 6 from J; bases not matched to a gene: 5. This CDR3 has 14 residues. The CDR3, as DNA: TGTGCCAGCAGCTTAGAGTCAGGGGGCGGCGAGCAGTACTTC. Translation gives CASSLESGGGEQYF.

This clonotype was recorded at least ten times. The CDR3 nucleotides read TGTGCCAGCAGCTTAGATTACCAGAACACTGAAGCTTTCTTT. Translating gives CASSLDYQNTEAFF. This chain links TRBV7-2 with TRBJ1-1, with D unresolved. Germline-derived CDR1 and CDR2 are SGHTA and FQGNSA. The germline V and J ends were trimmed by 1 base and 1 base, with 7 bases remaining between them. This CDR3 contains 14 residues.